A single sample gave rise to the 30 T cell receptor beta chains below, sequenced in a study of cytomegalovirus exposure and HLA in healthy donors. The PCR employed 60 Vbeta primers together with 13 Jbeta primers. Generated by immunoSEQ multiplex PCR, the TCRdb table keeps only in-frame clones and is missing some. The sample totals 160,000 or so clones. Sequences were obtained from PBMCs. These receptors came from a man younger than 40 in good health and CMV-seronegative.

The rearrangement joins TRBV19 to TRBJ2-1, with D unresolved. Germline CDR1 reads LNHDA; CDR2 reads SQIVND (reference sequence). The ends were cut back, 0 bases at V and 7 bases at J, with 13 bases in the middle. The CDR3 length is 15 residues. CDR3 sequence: CASSIDPPLLNEQFF. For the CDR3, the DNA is TGTGCCAGTAGTATAGACCCCCCCCTGTTGAATGAGCAGTTCTTC.

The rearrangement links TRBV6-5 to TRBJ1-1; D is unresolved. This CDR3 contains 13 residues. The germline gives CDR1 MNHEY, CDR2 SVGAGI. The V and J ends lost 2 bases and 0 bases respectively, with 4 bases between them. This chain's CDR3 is CASSYAVNTEAFF. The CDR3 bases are TGTGCCAGCAGTTACGCAGTGAACACTGAAGCTTTCTTT.

The CDR3 region is CASIQGVATEAFF. The CDR3 DNA reads as TGTGCCTCTATTCAGGGGGTGGCCACTGAAGCTTTCTTT. J is TRBJ1-1 and V is TRBV30; 7 positions match TRBD1. The V gene's germline CDR1 is GTSNPN and CDR2 SVGIG (reference sequence). The trim removed 7 bases at V and 4 bases at J, leaving 9 bases unmatched. The CDR3 is 13 residues long.

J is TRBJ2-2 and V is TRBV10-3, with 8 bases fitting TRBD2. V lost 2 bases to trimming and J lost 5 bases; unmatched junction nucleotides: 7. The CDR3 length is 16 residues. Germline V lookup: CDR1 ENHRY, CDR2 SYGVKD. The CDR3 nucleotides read TGTGCCATCAGTGAGAATCCGACTAGCGTGACCGGGGAGCTGTTTTTT. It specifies CAISENPTSVTGELFF.

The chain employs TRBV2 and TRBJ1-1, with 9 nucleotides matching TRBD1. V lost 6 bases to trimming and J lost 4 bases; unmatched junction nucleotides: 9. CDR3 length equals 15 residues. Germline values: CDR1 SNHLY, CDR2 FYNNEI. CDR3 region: CASRGQGVPSTEAFF. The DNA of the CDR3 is TGTGCCAGCAGGGGACAGGGCGTCCCTAGCACTGAAGCTTTCTTT.

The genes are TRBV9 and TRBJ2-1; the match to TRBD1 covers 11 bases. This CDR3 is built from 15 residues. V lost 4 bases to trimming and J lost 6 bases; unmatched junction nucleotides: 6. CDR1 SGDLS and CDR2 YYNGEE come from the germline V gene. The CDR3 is CASSRTGGDFNEQFF. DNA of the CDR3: TGTGCCAGCAGCCGGACAGGGGGCGACTTCAATGAGCAGTTCTTC. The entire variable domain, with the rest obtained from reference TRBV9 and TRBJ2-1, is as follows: DSGVTQTPKHLITATGQRVTLRCSPRSGDLSVYWYQQSLDQGLQFLIQYYNGEERAKGNILERFSAQQFPDLHSELNLSSLELGDSALYFCASSRTGGDFNEQFFGPGTRLTVL.

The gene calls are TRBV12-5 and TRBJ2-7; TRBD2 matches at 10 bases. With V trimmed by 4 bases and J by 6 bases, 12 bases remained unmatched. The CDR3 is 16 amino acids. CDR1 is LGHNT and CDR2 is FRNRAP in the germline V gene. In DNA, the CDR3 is TGTGCTAGTGGTTCGCCCTTAGCGGGAGGTCCCCTCGAGCAGTACTTC. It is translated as CASGSPLAGGPLEQYF.

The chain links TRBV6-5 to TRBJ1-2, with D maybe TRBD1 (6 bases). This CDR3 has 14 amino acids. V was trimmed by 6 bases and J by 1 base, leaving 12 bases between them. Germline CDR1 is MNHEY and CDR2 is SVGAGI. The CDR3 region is CASSFDRINYGYTF. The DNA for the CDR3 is TGTGCCAGCAGCTTCGACAGGATTAACTATGGCTACACCTTC.

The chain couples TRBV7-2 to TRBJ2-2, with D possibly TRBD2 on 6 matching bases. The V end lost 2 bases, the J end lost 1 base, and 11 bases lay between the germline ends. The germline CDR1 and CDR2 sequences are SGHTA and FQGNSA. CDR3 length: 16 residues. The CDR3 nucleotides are TGTGCCAGCAGCTTATCGGGGGTCCTGAACACCGGGGAGCTGTTTTTT. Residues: CASSLSGVLNTGELFF.

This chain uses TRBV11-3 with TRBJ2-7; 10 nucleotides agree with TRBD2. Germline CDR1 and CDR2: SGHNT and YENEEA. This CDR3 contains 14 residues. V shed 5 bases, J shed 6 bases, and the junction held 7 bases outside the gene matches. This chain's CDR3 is CASSPRTSGSEQYF. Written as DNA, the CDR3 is TGTGCCAGCAGCCCCAGGACTAGCGGTTCCGAGCAGTACTTC.

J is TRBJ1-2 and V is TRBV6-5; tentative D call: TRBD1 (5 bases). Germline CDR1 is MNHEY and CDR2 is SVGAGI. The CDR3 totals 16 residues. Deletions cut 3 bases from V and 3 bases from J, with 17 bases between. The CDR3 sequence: CASSYDSLGFDYGYTF. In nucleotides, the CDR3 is TGTGCCAGCAGTTATGACAGCTTGGGGTTCGACTATGGCTACACCTTC.

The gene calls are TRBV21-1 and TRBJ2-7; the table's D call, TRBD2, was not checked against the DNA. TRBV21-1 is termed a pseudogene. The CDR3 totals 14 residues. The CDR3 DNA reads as TGTGCCAGCAGCAAAGAAGGAGACTCCTACGAGCAGTACTTC. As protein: CASSKEGDSYEQYF.

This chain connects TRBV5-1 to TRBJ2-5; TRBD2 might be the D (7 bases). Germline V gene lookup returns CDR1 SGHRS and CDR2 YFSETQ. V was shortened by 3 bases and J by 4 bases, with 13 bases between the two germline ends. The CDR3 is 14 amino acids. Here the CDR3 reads CASSSSRGAETQYF. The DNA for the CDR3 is TGCGCCAGCAGCTCCAGTCGGGGGGCAGAGACCCAGTACTTC.

CDR3 sequence: CASSLGGTNEKLFF. The CDR3, as DNA: TGTGCCAGCAGCTTAGGCGGAACTAATGAAAAACTGTTTTTT. This sequence joins TRBV7-9 and TRBJ1-4; no firm D call. Looked up from germline, CDR1 is SEHNR and CDR2 is FQNEAQ (reference sequence). V was cut by 1 base and J by 1 base, with 4 bases left in between. The CDR3 has 14 residues. Drawing the rest from reference TRBV7-9 and TRBJ1-4, the complete variable domain is DTGVSQNPRHKITKRGQNVTFRCDPISEHNRLYWYRQTLGQGPEFLTYFQNEAQLEKSRLLSDRFSAERPKGSFSTLEIQRTEQGDSAMYLCASSLGGTNEKLFFGSGTQLSVL.

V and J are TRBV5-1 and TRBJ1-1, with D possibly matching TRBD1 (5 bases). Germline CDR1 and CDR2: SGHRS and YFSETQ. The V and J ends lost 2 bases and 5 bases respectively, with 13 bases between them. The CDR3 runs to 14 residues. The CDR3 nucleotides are TGCGCCAGCAGCTTCCAGGGTGGGGATACTGAAGCTTTCTTT. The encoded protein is CASSFQGGDTEAFF.

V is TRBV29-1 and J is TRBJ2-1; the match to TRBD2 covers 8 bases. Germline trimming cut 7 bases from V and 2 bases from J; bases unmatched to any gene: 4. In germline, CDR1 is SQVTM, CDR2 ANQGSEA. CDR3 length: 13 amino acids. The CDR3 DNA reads TGCAGCGCGGGACTAGACCCCTACAATGAGCAGTTCTTC. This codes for CSAGLDPYNEQFF.

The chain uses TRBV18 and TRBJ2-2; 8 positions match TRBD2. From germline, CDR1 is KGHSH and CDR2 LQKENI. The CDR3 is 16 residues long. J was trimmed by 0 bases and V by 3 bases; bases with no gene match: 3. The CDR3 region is CASSPREGSNTGELFF. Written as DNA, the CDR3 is TGTGCCAGCTCACCCCGGGAGGGCTCGAACACCGGGGAGCTGTTTTTT.

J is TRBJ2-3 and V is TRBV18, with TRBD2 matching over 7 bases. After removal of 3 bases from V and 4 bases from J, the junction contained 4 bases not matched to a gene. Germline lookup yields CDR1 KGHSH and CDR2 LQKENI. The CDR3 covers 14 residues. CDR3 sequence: CASSPRGEPDTQYF. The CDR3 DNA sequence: TGTGCCAGCTCACCCCGGGGGGAGCCAGATACGCAGTATTTT.

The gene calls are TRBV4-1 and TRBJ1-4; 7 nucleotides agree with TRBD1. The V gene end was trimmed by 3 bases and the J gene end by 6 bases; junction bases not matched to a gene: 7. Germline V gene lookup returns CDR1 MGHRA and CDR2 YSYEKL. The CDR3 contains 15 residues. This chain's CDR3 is CASSQAGTAYEKLFF. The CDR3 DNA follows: TGCGCCAGCAGCCAGGCCGGGACAGCGTATGAAAAACTGTTTTTT.

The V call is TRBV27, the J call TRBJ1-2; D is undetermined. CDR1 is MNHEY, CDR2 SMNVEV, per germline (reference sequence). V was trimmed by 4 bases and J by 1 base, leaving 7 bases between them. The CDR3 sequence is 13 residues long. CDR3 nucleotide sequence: TGTGCCAGCAGTTCCCAGGATAACTATGGCTACACCTTC. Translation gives CASSSQDNYGYTF.

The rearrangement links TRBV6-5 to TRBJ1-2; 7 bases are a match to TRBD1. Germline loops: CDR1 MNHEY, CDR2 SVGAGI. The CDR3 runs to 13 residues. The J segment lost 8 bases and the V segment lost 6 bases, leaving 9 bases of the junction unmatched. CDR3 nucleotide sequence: TGTGCCAGCAGCGTAGGGACAGAAGAAGGCTACACCTTC. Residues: CASSVGTEEGYTF.

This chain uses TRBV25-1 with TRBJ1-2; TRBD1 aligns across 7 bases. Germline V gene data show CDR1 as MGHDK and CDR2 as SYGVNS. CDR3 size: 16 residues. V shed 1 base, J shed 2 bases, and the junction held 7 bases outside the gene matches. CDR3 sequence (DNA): TGTGCCAGCAGTGAATCCCCCGGGACAGAAAACTATGGCTACACCTTC. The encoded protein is CASSESPGTENYGYTF.

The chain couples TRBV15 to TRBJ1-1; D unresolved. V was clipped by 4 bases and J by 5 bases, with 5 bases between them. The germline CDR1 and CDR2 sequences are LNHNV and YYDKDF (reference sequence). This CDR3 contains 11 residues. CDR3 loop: CATSKRTEAFF. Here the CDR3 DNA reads TGTGCCACCAGCAAGAGGACTGAAGCTTTCTTT.

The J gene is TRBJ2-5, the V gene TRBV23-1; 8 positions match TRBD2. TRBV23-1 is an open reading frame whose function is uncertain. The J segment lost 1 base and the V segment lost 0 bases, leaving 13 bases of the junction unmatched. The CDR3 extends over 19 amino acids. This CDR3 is CASSQSIRGREVLQETQYF. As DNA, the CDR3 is TGCGCCAGCAGTCAATCGATTAGAGGGCGGGAGGTCCTCCAAGAGACCCAGTACTTC.

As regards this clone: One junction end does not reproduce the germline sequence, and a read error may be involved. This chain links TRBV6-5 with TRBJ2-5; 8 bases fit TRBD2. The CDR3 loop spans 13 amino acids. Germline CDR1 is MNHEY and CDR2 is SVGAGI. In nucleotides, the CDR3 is TGTGCCGGCAGTTACGGCCGGGAGGGGACCCAGTACTTC. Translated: CAGSYGREGTQYF.

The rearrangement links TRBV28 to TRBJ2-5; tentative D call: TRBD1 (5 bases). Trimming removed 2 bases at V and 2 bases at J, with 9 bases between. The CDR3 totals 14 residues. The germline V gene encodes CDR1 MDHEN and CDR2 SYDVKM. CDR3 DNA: TGTGCCAGCAGTTTAAGACAGCTTCAAGAGACCCAGTACTTC. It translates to CASSLRQLQETQYF.

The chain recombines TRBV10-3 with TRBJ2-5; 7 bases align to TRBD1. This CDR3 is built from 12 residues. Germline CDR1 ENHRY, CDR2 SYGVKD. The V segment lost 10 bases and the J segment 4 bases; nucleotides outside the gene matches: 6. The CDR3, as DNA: TGTGCCACCGGACAGGACAGAGAGACCCAGTACTTC. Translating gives CATGQDRETQYF.

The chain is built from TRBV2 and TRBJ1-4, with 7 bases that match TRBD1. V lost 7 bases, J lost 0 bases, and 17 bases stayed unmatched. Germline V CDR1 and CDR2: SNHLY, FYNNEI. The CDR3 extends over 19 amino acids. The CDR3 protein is CASKGVTGSTTATNEKLFF. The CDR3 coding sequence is TGTGCCAGCAAGGGAGTGACAGGGAGTACAACTGCAACTAATGAAAAACTGTTTTTT.

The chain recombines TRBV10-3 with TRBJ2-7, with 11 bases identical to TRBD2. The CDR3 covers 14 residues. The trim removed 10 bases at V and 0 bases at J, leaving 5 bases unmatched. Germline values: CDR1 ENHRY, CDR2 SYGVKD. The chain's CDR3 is CATSSGRTSYEQYF. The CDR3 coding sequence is TGTGCCACCTCTAGCGGGAGGACCTCCTACGAGCAGTACTTC.

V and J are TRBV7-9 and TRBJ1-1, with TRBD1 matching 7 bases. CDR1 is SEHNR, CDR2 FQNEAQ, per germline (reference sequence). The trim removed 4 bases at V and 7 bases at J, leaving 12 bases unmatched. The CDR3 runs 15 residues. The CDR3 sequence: CASSSRQGDINEAFF. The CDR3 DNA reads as TGTGCCAGCAGCTCAAGACAGGGCGACATCAATGAAGCTTTCTTT.